Described below is a single T cell receptor beta chain sequence and its context. The antigen remains unidentified. CDR1 is SGHRS, CDR2 YFSETQ, per germline. V lost 3 bases to trimming and J lost 5 bases; unmatched junction nucleotides: 5. This CDR3 comprises 15 residues. Here immunoSEQ multiplex PCR was the method, and the copy in TCRdb shows in-frame clones only, minus some. The sample gives approximately 100,000 clones, roughly 87% of which show up once; 2% to 3% is in the top ten. The data were obtained in a study of T cell responses to AZD1222 COVID-19 vaccine. Whole-study results and caveats: Repertoires were collected only later (after the peak T cell response had occurred).

The TCR comes from an adult who received the AZD1222 COVID-19 vaccine. The sequences come from peripheral blood, collected 28 days after the second AZD1222 dose. The rearrangement joins TRBV5-1 to TRBJ1-3; TRBD1 matches 10 bases. The CDR3 protein is CASSYGTGDRNTIYF. CDR3 nucleotide sequence: TGCGCCAGCAGCTACGGGACAGGGGATCGAAACACCATATATTTT.